A single sample is the source of the 17 T cell receptor beta chains below, sequenced in a study of blood T cell repertoires in COVID-19. The protocol was immunoSEQ multiplex PCR, while the TCRdb copy is restricted to in-frame clones and leaves out a portion. Here the sample spans 60,000 to 75,000 clones, around 84% being singletons. Material: peripheral blood. The receptor source for this set is a human donor in a cohort sampled during active COVID-19.

The chain links TRBV12-3 or TRBV12-4 to TRBJ1-1; 7 bases line up with TRBD1. V was clipped by 4 bases and J by 6 bases; unmatched bases: 2. CDR3 length: 12 amino acids. Here the CDR3 reads CASSSTGPEAFF. CDR3 nucleotides: TGTGCCAGCAGTTCGACAGGGCCTGAAGCTTTCTTT.

The chain joins TRBV11-2 to TRBJ1-1; perhaps TRBD1 as D (6 bases). The CDR3 is made up of 17 amino acids. Germline V CDR1 and CDR2: SGHAT, FQNNGV. Deletions cut 4 bases from V and 0 bases from J, with 18 bases between. The CDR3 loop reads CASSSARTEIMNTEAFF. In nucleotides, the CDR3 is TGTGCCAGCAGCTCTGCGCGGACAGAAATCATGAACACTGAAGCTTTCTTT.

The chain has TRBV5-1 and TRBJ2-7, with D tentatively TRBD2 (6 bases). This CDR3 is 16 amino acids long. V lost 0 bases to trimming and J lost 2 bases, with 15 bases between them. Germline lookup yields CDR1 SGHRS and CDR2 YFSETQ. CDR3: CASSLAAGPGTYEQYF. CDR3 nucleotide sequence: TGCGCCAGCAGCTTGGCGGCGGGGCCGGGGACCTACGAGCAGTACTTC.

The V gene is TRBV27, the J gene TRBJ2-7; D possibly corresponds to TRBD2 (6 bases). Germline V gene lookup returns CDR1 MNHEY and CDR2 SMNVEV (reference sequence). V was clipped by 4 bases and J by 3 bases, with 19 bases between them. CDR3 size: 16 residues. CDR3: CASSSGLGLQGYEQYF. In DNA form, the CDR3 reads TGTGCCAGCAGTTCGGGACTCGGTCTCCAAGGCTACGAGCAGTACTTC.

This chain links TRBV3-1 (or the pseudogene TRBV3-2) with TRBJ2-1, with D unresolved. The V end was cut by 4 bases, the J end by 2 bases, with 12 bases between. The CDR3 is made up of 15 amino acids. Germline values: CDR1 LGHDT, CDR2 YNNKEL (reference sequence). DNA of the CDR3: TGTGCCAGCAGCCCCTCTTCTAGGACCTACAATGAGCAGTTCTTC. Translation: CASSPSSRTYNEQFF.

The V and J genes are TRBV7-9 and TRBJ2-7, with D maybe TRBD2 (7 bases). The length of the CDR3 is 14 residues. With 5 bases removed from V and 6 bases from J, the gap between germline ends came to 17 bases. The germline CDR1 and CDR2 sequences are SEHNR and FQNEAQ (reference sequence). The CDR3 region is CASSHVGQRGEQYF. DNA of the CDR3: TGTGCCAGCAGCCACGTTGGACAGCGGGGCGAGCAGTACTTC.

The chain recombines TRBV5-1 with TRBJ1-1, with a possible D match to TRBD1 (6 bases). The V end was cut by 4 bases, the J end by 0 bases, with 16 bases between. The CDR3 is 16 amino acids. Looked up from germline, CDR1 is SGHRS and CDR2 is YFSETQ. The CDR3 nucleotides read TGCGCCAGCAGCGCACAAACTACAGGGATGAACACTGAAGCTTTCTTT. It translates to CASSAQTTGMNTEAFF.

A single count supports this clone. The genes are TRBV7-6 and TRBJ1-3, with D hard to call. Trimming stripped 0 bases from V and 0 bases from J, with 18 bases between. Germline V gene lookup returns CDR1 SGHVS and CDR2 FNYEAQ. The length of the CDR3 is 19 residues. The CDR3, as DNA: TGTGCCAGCAGCTTAGCAGGATCCGGCTGGGCATTCTCTGGAAACACCATATATTTT. Translated, it gives CASSLAGSGWAFSGNTIYF.

V gene TRBV6-1 combines with J gene TRBJ2-3; TRBD2 matches 7 bases. This CDR3 has 16 amino acids. V lost 4 bases to trimming and J lost 2 bases; unmatched junction nucleotides: 9. In germline, CDR1 is MNHNS, CDR2 SASEGT. The CDR3 DNA is TGTGCCAGCAGTGTGTTAAAGCGGGACTACACAGATACGCAGTATTTT. Translated: CASSVLKRDYTDTQYF.

A single count supports this clone. This chain links TRBV24-1 with TRBJ2-5; 7 nucleotides align to TRBD2. The germline V gene encodes CDR1 KGHDR and CDR2 SFDVKD. The CDR3 contains 14 residues. The CDR3 loop is CATGGMGGQETQYF. The DNA for the CDR3 is TGTGCAACGGGGGGAATGGGGGGACAAGAGACCCAGTACTTC.

The V gene is TRBV19, the J gene TRBJ2-5, with 8 nucleotides matching TRBD1. Unmatched junction bases numbered 9, after V lost 8 bases and J lost 1 base. Germline CDR1 LNHDA, CDR2 SQIVND (reference sequence). The CDR3 covers 15 residues. The CDR3 DNA reads TGTGCCAGTCGTCCCTTGGACAGGGCCCAAGAGACCCAGTACTTC. This gives the protein CASRPLDRAQETQYF.

The chain links TRBV6-5 to TRBJ2-7; 7 bases are shared with TRBD1. V was pared by 2 bases and J by 0 bases, with 1 base of the junction left unmatched. Germline V gene sequence: CDR1 MNHEY, CDR2 SVGAGI. The CDR3 spans 14 residues. As DNA, the CDR3 is TGTGCCAGCAGTTACAAGGGGGCCTCCTACGAGCAGTACTTC. This gives the protein CASSYKGASYEQYF.

V is TRBV19 and J is TRBJ2-4; possible D gene TRBD2, 6 bases. The CDR3 runs 17 residues. Germline V lookup: CDR1 LNHDA, CDR2 SQIVND (reference sequence). The V end lost 1 base, the J end lost 0 bases, and 13 bases lay between the germline ends. This chain's CDR3 is CASSIGRRASAKNIQYF. The CDR3 DNA follows: TGTGCCAGTAGTATAGGGAGGAGGGCCTCAGCCAAAAACATTCAGTACTTC.

This sequence joins TRBV11-3 and TRBJ2-1; D possibly corresponds to TRBD1 (5 bases). The V end was cut by 1 base, the J end by 2 bases, with 9 bases between. Looked up from germline, CDR1 is SGHNT and CDR2 is YENEEA. The CDR3 contains 15 residues. CDR3 amino acids: CASSLGKGPYNEQFF. The CDR3 DNA reads as TGTGCCAGCAGCTTAGGTAAGGGGCCCTACAATGAGCAGTTCTTC.

This chain links TRBV28 with TRBJ1-3; TRBD1 aligns across 8 bases. V gave up 3 bases and J gave up 4 bases; unmatched junction bases: 17. Germline V gene sequence: CDR1 MDHEN, CDR2 SYDVKM. The length of the CDR3 is 19 residues. CDR3 sequence reads: CASSFALLGQGKKGNTIYF. CDR3 nucleotides: TGTGCCAGCAGTTTCGCCCTCCTCGGACAGGGAAAAAAGGGAAACACCATATATTTT.

CDR3 in amino acids: CASSVTGGEETQYF. CDR3 DNA: TGTGCCAGCAGTGTAACAGGGGGCGAGGAGACCCAGTACTTC. The chain carries TRBV6-4 and TRBJ2-5, with 9 bases aligning to TRBD1. The CDR3 runs to 14 residues. Germline V gives CDR1 MRHNA, CDR2 SNTAGT. V lost 4 bases and J lost 5; bases outside the gene matches: 5.

A single count supports this clone. The CDR3 is CASSLASGTAGNTIYF. The CDR3 DNA follows: TGTGCCAGCAGCTTAGCCTCCGGGACAGCTGGAAACACCATATATTTT. The chain employs TRBV7-9 and TRBJ1-3, with 7 nucleotides matching TRBD1. Germline assignment: CDR1 SEHNR and CDR2 FQNEAQ (reference sequence). Trimming took 0 bases from V and 2 from J; bases not matched to a gene: 4. There are 16 residues in the CDR3.